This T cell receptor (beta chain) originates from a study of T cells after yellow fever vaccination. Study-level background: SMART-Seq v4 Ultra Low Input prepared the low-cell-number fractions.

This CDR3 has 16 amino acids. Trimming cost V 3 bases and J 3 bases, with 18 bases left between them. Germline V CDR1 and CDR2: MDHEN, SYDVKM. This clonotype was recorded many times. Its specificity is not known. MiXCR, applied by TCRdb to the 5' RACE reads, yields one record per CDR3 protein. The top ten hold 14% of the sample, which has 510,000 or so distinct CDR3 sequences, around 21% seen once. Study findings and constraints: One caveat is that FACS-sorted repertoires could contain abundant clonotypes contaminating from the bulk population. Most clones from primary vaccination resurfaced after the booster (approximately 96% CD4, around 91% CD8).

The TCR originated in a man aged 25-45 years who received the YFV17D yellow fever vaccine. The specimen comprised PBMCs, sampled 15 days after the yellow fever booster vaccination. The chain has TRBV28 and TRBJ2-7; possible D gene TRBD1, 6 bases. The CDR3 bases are TGTGCCAGCAGTTTGCCAGCCAGGGGTCGGGGCTACGAGCAGTACTTC. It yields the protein CASSLPARGRGYEQYF.